The 17 T cell receptor beta chains below were found in one sample sequenced in a study of T cells after yellow fever vaccination. TCRdb processed the 5' RACE reads anew with MiXCR; each CDR3 protein has one entry. Among 500,000 to 650,000 distinct CDR3 sequences listed, about a sixth were seen once. The material was PBMCs, obtained less than 6 days after the first yellow fever vaccination. Receptors were obtained from a man aged 18-30 years who received the YFV17D yellow fever vaccine.

Notes on this clonotype: A much larger clone is a single base away; this may be a read error. V is TRBV20-1 and J is TRBJ2-7; TRBD1 might be the D (6 bases). The CDR3 consists of 16 residues. From germline, CDR1 is DFQATT and CDR2 SNEGSKA (reference sequence). In nucleotides, the CDR3 is TGCTGTGCTAGAGATGCTGGGGGCCCGAACTCCTACGAGCAGTACTTC. It is translated as CCARDAGGPNSYEQYF.

This sequence joins TRBV12-3 or TRBV12-4 and TRBJ2-5; tentative D call: TRBD1 (6 bases). V was trimmed by 3 bases and J by 5 bases, leaving 16 bases between them. CDR3 length: 15 residues. CDR3 in amino acids: CASSFLGRGGETQYF. CDR3 bases: TGTGCCAGCAGTTTCCTGGGCAGGGGCGGGGAGACCCAGTACTTC.

The V and J genes are TRBV4-1 and TRBJ1-3; the D is unclear. The CDR3 covers 11 residues. Trimming removed 7 bases from V and 5 bases from J, with 6 bases in between. The germline CDR1 and CDR2 sequences are MGHRA and YSYEKL. CDR3 loop: CASTGRNTIYF. The DNA of the CDR3 is TGCGCCAGCACTGGGAGAAACACCATATATTTT.

The rearrangement uses TRBV5-1 and TRBJ1-5; no clear D. Germline CDR1 and CDR2: SGHRS and YFSETQ. The length of the CDR3 is 14 residues. V dropped 0 bases and J dropped 0 bases, with 4 bases sitting between them. CDR3 residues: CASSLDVSNQPQHF. CDR3 coding DNA: TGCGCCAGCAGCTTGGATGTTAGCAATCAGCCCCAGCATTTT.

This clonotype was detected a few times. The chain uses TRBV5-1 and TRBJ2-2; 13 bases line up with TRBD2. The germline V gene encodes CDR1 SGHRS and CDR2 YFSETQ. The J segment lost 6 bases and the V segment lost 5 bases, leaving 4 bases of the junction unmatched. The CDR3 has 15 residues. CDR3 amino acids: CASRLAGGPPGELFF. The CDR3 coding sequence is TGCGCCAGCAGACTAGCGGGGGGGCCTCCCGGGGAGCTGTTTTTT.

This sequence joins TRBV5-1 and TRBJ1-4; D gene uncertain. The germline V gene has CDR1 SGHRS and CDR2 YFSETQ. The V and J ends lost 2 bases and 4 bases respectively, with 12 bases between them. The CDR3 is 15 residues long. The CDR3 DNA follows: TGCGCCAGCAGCTTAAAGGATGATCGTAATGAAAAACTGTTTTTT. Amino acids: CASSLKDDRNEKLFF.

This clonotype appeared a few times. The chain employs TRBV19 and TRBJ1-4; 8 positions agree with TRBD1. V lost 8 bases, J lost 8 bases, and 7 bases stayed unmatched. This CDR3 has 13 residues. Germline V gene sequence: CDR1 LNHDA, CDR2 SQIVND (reference sequence). The CDR3 protein is CASAGTGYEKLFF. In DNA form, the CDR3 reads TGTGCCAGTGCCGGGACAGGATACGAAAAACTGTTTTTT.

This clonotype was seen a few times. J is TRBJ2-1 and V is TRBV5-1, with 7 bases identical to TRBD1. The germline V gene has CDR1 SGHRS and CDR2 YFSETQ. Trimming cost V 4 bases and J 6 bases; bases outside gene matches: 7. The CDR3 runs 14 residues. CDR3 nucleotide sequence: TGCGCCAGCAGCCCCCGGGCAGGGGGCAATGAGCAGTTCTTC. Its protein product is CASSPRAGGNEQFF. The full variable domain, its missing parts supplied by reference TRBV5-1 and TRBJ2-1, is KAGVTQTPRYLIKTRGQQVTLSCSPISGHRSVSWYQQTPGQGLQFLFEYFSETQRNKGNFPGRFSGRQFSNSRSEMNVSTLELGDSALYLCASSPRAGGNEQFFGPGTRLTVL.

The chain is built from TRBV4-1 and TRBJ2-3; 9 bases map to TRBD2. The CDR3 totals 16 residues. Looked up from germline, CDR1 is MGHRA and CDR2 is YSYEKL. V lost 3 bases, J lost 3 bases, and 7 bases stayed unmatched. The CDR3 loop reads CASSQYSGGGTDTQYF. The CDR3 DNA is TGCGCCAGCAGCCAGTATAGCGGGGGAGGGACAGATACGCAGTATTTT.

This clonotype was counted only a few times. V gene TRBV25-1 combines with J gene TRBJ2-1, with D hard to call. There are 13 residues in the CDR3. Germline lookup yields CDR1 MGHDK and CDR2 SYGVNS. Trimming removed 1 base at V and 6 bases at J, with 7 bases between. The CDR3 nucleotides are TGTGCCAGCAGTGAATGGACCACCAATGAGCAGTTCTTC. Translating gives CASSEWTTNEQFF.

This clonotype was picked up a small number of times. The rearrangement links TRBV20-1 to TRBJ2-3, with TRBD2 matching 8 bases. V was clipped by 8 bases and J by 0 bases; unmatched bases: 10. CDR1 DFQATT and CDR2 SNEGSKA come from the germline V gene (reference sequence). The CDR3 is 15 residues long. The CDR3 reads CSTVGGVFSTDTQYF. CDR3 coding DNA: TGCAGTACCGTCGGGGGGGTTTTTAGCACAGATACGCAGTATTTT.

This clonotype was seen a few times. This chain joins TRBV7-8 and TRBJ2-1, with 9 bases fitting TRBD2. Unmatched junction bases numbered 10, after V lost 0 bases and J lost 10 bases. Germline V gene lookup returns CDR1 SGHVS and CDR2 FQNEAQ. This CDR3 is built from 16 residues. This CDR3 is CASSLAPRGGVGEQFF. In DNA, the CDR3 is TGTGCCAGCAGCTTAGCCCCGCGGGGGGGGGTCGGAGAGCAGTTCTTC.

The chain joins TRBV7-2 to TRBJ2-5; tentatively, D is TRBD2 (6 bases). V shed 3 bases and J shed 2 bases, with 16 bases lying between them. The CDR3 spans 16 residues. CDR1 is SGHTA, CDR2 FQGNSA, per germline. CDR3: CASSFGGDWTQETQYF. CDR3 nucleotide sequence: TGTGCCAGCAGCTTTGGAGGGGACTGGACTCAAGAGACCCAGTACTTC.

The V gene is TRBV9, the J gene TRBJ2-1; no clear D gene. V was trimmed by 0 bases and J by 2 bases, leaving 12 bases between them. Germline V gene data show CDR1 as SGDLS and CDR2 as YYNGEE. CDR3 length equals 16 residues. For the CDR3, the DNA is TGTGCCAGCAGCGTAGGAACCAGTTTCCCCTACAATGAGCAGTTCTTC. Residues: CASSVGTSFPYNEQFF.

This clonotype appeared a few times. The chain joins TRBV5-5 to TRBJ2-2; D assignment may be TRBD1 or TRBD2 (5 bases each). Germline loops: CDR1 SGHKS, CDR2 YYEKEE (reference sequence). The CDR3 consists of 18 residues. The V gene lost 0 bases and the J gene lost 1 base, with 16 bases spanning the gap. The CDR3 nucleotides read TGTGCCAGCAGCTTGGCCCGTCGGGGCAGGCTGAACACCGGGGAGCTGTTTTTT. It codes for CASSLARRGRLNTGELFF. Complete variable domain (other parts from reference TRBV5-5 and TRBJ2-2): DAGVTQSPTHLIKTRGQQVTLRCSPISGHKSVSWYQQVLGQGPQFIFQYYEKEERGRGNFPDRFSARQFPNYSSELNVNALLLGDSALYLCASSLARRGRLNTGELFFGEGSRLTVL.

This clonotype occurred a few times. The chain joins TRBV7-2 to TRBJ1-1; D is ambiguous. This CDR3 comprises 15 residues. CDR1 is SGHTA and CDR2 is FQGNSA in the germline V gene. V lost 1 base to trimming and J lost 5 bases, with 14 bases between them. The CDR3 DNA follows: TGTGCCAGCAGCTTAGACCGGGCCCCGGGGACTGAAGCTTTCTTT. Amino acids: CASSLDRAPGTEAFF.

The V and J genes are TRBV5-4 and TRBJ2-3, with a possible D match to TRBD2 (5 bases). The V gene lost 4 bases and the J gene lost 2 bases, with 17 bases spanning the gap. Per germline, CDR1 SGHNT and CDR2 YYREEE (reference sequence). This CDR3 region has 16 residues. The CDR3 sequence: CASSLLVSADTDTQYF. The CDR3 DNA reads TGTGCCAGCAGCCTTCTTGTTAGCGCTGACACAGATACGCAGTATTTT.